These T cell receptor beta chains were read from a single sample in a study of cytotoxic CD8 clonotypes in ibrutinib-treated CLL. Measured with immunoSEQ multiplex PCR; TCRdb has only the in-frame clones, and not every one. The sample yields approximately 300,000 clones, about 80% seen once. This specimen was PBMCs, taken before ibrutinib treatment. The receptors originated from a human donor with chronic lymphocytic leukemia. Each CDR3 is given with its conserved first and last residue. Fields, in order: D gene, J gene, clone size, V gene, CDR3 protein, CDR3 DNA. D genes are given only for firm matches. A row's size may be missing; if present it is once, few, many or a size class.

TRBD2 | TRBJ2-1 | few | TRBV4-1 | CASSQGTSLYNEQFF | TGCGCCAGCAGCCAAGGGACTAGCTTGTACAATGAGCAGTTCTTC
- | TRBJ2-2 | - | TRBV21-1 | CASSSQGQQTGELFF | TGTGCCAGCAGTTCACAGGGGCAACAAACCGGGGAGCTGTTTTTT
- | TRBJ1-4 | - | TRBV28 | CASSKGSNEKLFF | TGTGCCAGCAGTAAGGGCAGTAATGAAAAACTGTTTTTT
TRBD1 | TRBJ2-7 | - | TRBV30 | CATQTGVYEQYF | TGTGCCACCCAGACAGGGGTATACGAGCAGTACTTC
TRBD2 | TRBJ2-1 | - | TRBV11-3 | CASSLGGGRPGYNEQFF | TGTGCCAGCAGCTTAGGGGGAGGGAGGCCGGGCTACAATGAGCAGTTCTTC
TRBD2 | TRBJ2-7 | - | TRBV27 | CASKRLAGYEQYF | TGTGCCAGCAAAAGACTAGCGGGCTACGAGCAGTACTTC
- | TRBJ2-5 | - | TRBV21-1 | CASSHDSTTGQSQETQYF | TGTGCCAGCAGCCATGACTCTACCACGGGACAGAGCCAAGAGACCCAGTACTTC
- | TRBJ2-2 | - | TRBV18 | CASSPRDTGELFF | TGTGCCAGCTCACCAAGGGACACCGGGGAGCTGTTTTTT
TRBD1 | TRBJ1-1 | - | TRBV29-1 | CSVVEGARTEAFF | TGCAGCGTTGTTGAGGGGGCGCGCACTGAAGCTTTCTTT
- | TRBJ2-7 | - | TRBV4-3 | CASSRRWGEAMDEQYF | TGCGCCAGCAGCCGGAGGTGGGGGGAGGCCATGGACGAGCAGTACTTC